The rows below give T cell receptor beta chains drawn from one sample of a study of beta chain features in type 1 diabetes. Only in-frame clones appear in the TCRdb table, and some are missing; sequencing was by immunoSEQ multiplex PCR. The sample has 600,000 to 650,000 clones, roughly a sixth seen once. Sequencing was carried out using naive CD4+ T cells from blood. The source is a man younger than 30 in good health. CDR3s include the opening cysteine and the closing phenylalanine or tryptophan. The D gene is left open where the match is weak. Only some rows state a clone size, as once, few, many or a class for expanded clones.

d_gene | j_gene | v_gene | abundance | CDR3aa | CDR3nt
- | TRBJ1-1 | TRBV12-1 | few | CASSPTLFEGRMPFF | TGTGCCAGCAGCCCCACCCTCTTTGAGGGGCGCATGCCTTTCTTT
TRBD1 | TRBJ2-7 | TRBV28 | few | CASSPHPTDRDYEQYF | TGTGCCAGCAGTCCCCATCCAACTGACAGGGACTACGAGCAGTACTTC
TRBD1 | TRBJ2-3 | TRBV9 | - | CASSEPGQSSTDTQYF | TGTGCCAGCAGCGAGCCGGGACAGTCTAGCACAGATACGCAGTATTTT
- | TRBJ2-2 | TRBV12-5 | - | CASAIWAGQGPGELFF | TGTGCTAGTGCTATTTGGGCAGGGCAGGGGCCCGGGGAGCTGTTTTTT
- | TRBJ2-2 | TRBV14 | - | CASSKGLRNTGELFF | TGTGCCAGCAGCAAAGGACTTAGGAACACCGGGGAGCTGTTTTTT
TRBD1 | TRBJ1-2 | TRBV6-4 | few | CASSGSGGNGYTF | TGTGCCAGCAGTGGATCAGGGGGCAATGGCTACACCTTC
TRBD1 | TRBJ1-2 | TRBV30 | - | CAWSRQGAYTF | TGTGCCTGGAGTAGACAGGGCGCTTACACCTTC
- | TRBJ2-5 | TRBV7-2 | - | CASSLVGGRETQYF | TGTGCCAGCAGCTTAGTGGGCGGGCGAGAGACCCAGTACTTC
- | TRBJ2-1 | TRBV20-1 | - | CSAPGYNEQFF | TGCAGTGCCCCTGGCTACAATGAGCAGTTCTTC
- | TRBJ1-5 | TRBV7-9 | few | CASSNDNQPQHF | TGTGCCAGCTCGAATGACAATCAGCCCCAGCATTTT
- | TRBJ1-2 | TRBV28 | few | CASSRTGYGYTF | TGTGCCAGCAGCCGGACGGGCTATGGCTACACCTTC
- | TRBJ2-1 | TRBV23-1 | - | CASSRPQTENEQFF | TGCGCCAGCAGTCGACCCCAGACCGAAAATGAGCAGTTCTTC
- | TRBJ2-5 | TRBV28 | few | CATLGRAETQYF | TGTGCCACACTGGGCAGGGCTGAGACCCAGTACTTC
- | TRBJ2-5 | TRBV11-2 | - | CASSLGLKSETQYF | TGTGCCAGCAGCTTAGGCCTTAAATCGGAGACCCAGTACTTC
TRBD1 | TRBJ1-1 | TRBV7-3 | few | CASSITGGVTEAFF | TGTGCCAGCAGCATAACAGGGGGTGTCACTGAAGCTTTCTTT
- | TRBJ1-1 | TRBV29-1 | few | CSVEQGTNTEAFF | TGCAGCGTAGAACAGGGAACGAACACTGAAGCTTTCTTT
TRBD1 | TRBJ2-1 | TRBV4-3 | once | CASSPKPTGGHEQFF | TGCGCCAGCAGCCCAAAGCCGACAGGGGGTCATGAGCAGTTCTTC
- | TRBJ2-6 | TRBV5-1 | few | CASSIQAVGANVLTF | TGCGCCAGCAGCATACAGGCGGTCGGGGCCAACGTCCTGACTTTC
- | TRBJ2-1 | TRBV6-5 | few | CASGQGGPYNEQFF | TGTGCCAGCGGACAGGGAGGGCCGTACAATGAGCAGTTCTTC
TRBD1 | TRBJ1-2 | TRBV10-3 | few | CAIRPGQVNYGYTF | TGTGCCATCAGGCCGGGACAGGTCAACTATGGCTACACCTTC
TRBD1 | TRBJ1-1 | TRBV19 | - | CASSIPPRTGGRLNTEAFF | TGTGCCAGTAGTATCCCCCCGCGGACAGGGGGCCGCTTGAACACTGAAGCTTTCTTT
- | TRBJ1-1 | TRBV9 | - | CASSVGLGLPEAFF | TGTGCCAGCAGCGTAGGTTTGGGGCTTCCTGAAGCTTTCTTT
- | TRBJ1-2 | TRBV9 | few | CASSRIQGGYTF | TGTGCCAGCAGCAGGATCCAAGGAGGCTACACCTTC
TRBD1 | TRBJ2-7 | TRBV9 | few | CASSQGQETYEQYF | TGTGCCAGCAGCCAGGGACAGGAGACCTACGAGCAGTACTTC
- | TRBJ1-2 | TRBV9 | - | CASSGNTRRRGYTF | TGTGCCAGCAGCGGCAACACACGGAGACGTGGCTACACCTTC
- | TRBJ1-1 | TRBV4-2 | - | CASSQGGAFTEAFF | TGTGCCAGCAGCCAAGGGGGCGCTTTCACTGAAGCTTTCTTT
TRBD2 | TRBJ2-1 | TRBV2 | - | CASSAGTRVNEQFF | TGTGCCAGCAGCGCCGGGACTAGGGTTAATGAGCAGTTCTTC
TRBD1 | TRBJ1-1 | TRBV28 | few | CASSYRGTEAFF | TGTGCCAGCAGTTACAGGGGGACTGAAGCTTTCTTT
TRBD2 | TRBJ2-7 | TRBV5-4 | - | CASSPGGTAPHEQYF | TGTGCCAGCAGCCCCGGGGGGACCGCCCCCCACGAGCAGTACTTC
- | TRBJ2-2 | TRBV18 | - | CASSPPAGELFF | TGTGCCAGCTCACCACCGGCGGGGGAGCTGTTTTTT
- | TRBJ1-1 | TRBV4-3 | few | CASSQDLARNTEAFF | TGCGCCAGCAGCCAAGATCTAGCGAGGAACACTGAAGCTTTCTTT
TRBD2 | TRBJ2-4 | TRBV7-2 | - | CASSLAGTSGSSNIQYF | TGTGCCAGCAGCTTAGCCGGGACTAGCGGGAGCAGTAACATTCAGTACTTC
- | TRBJ1-1 | TRBV4-3 | few | CASSHPGAEPF | TGCGCCAGCAGCCACCCGGGGGCCGAACCTTTT
- | TRBJ2-7 | TRBV28 | few | CAGGSTYEQYF | TGTGCCGGGGGGTCCACCTACGAGCAGTACTTC
- | TRBJ1-1 | TRBV20-1 | - | CSARGNTEAFF | TGCAGTGCTAGGGGTAACACTGAAGCTTTCTTT
- | TRBJ2-1 | TRBV5-4 | - | CASSPDKYSYNEQFF | TGTGCCAGCAGCCCGGACAAATACTCCTACAATGAGCAGTTCTTC
- | TRBJ2-3 | TRBV18 | - | CASSPQGVTSTDTQYF | TGTGCCAGCTCACCACAAGGGGTTACTAGCACAGATACGCAGTATTTT
- | TRBJ2-6 | TRBV7-2 | few | CASSTKTVAISGANVLTF | TGTGCCAGCAGCACCAAGACAGTTGCAATCTCTGGGGCCAACGTCCTGACTTTC
- | TRBJ1-2 | TRBV27 | - | CASSLQGNYGYTF | TGTGCCAGCAGTTTACAGGGCAACTATGGCTACACCTTC
TRBD1 | TRBJ1-2 | TRBV15 | few | CATSREGAGQGFNGYTF | TGTGCCACCAGCAGAGAGGGCGCGGGACAGGGTTTTAATGGCTACACCTTC
- | TRBJ2-7 | TRBV19 | - | CAGTGYEQYF | TGTGCCGGAACGGGCTACGAGCAGTACTTC
- | TRBJ2-3 | TRBV18 | - | CASSPLAHTGGTNTDTQYF | TGTGCCAGCTCACCATTGGCCCATACTGGGGGCACCAACACAGATACGCAGTATTTT
- | TRBJ2-1 | TRBV4-1 | few | CASSRVGGSYNEQFF | TGCGCCAGCAGCCGCGTCGGGGGCTCCTACAATGAGCAGTTCTTC
TRBD1 | TRBJ1-2 | TRBV6-5 | - | CASSAGGPSNYGYTF | TGTGCCAGCAGTGCAGGGGGGCCCTCTAACTATGGCTACACCTTC
- | TRBJ1-1 | TRBV2 | few | CASSEGSGTEAFF | TGTGCCAGCAGTGAAGGAAGTGGCACTGAAGCTTTCTTT